Sequencing of this TCR beta chain was carried out in a study of blood T cell repertoires in COVID-19 (TCRdb year 2020). About the full investigation: The collaborator samples originated in the United States, Italy and Spain and spanned the acute and convalescent phases of COVID-19. The material from the prospective study consisted of cDNA or gDNA derived from T cells, B-cell-depleted T cells, or PBMCs. The dataset comprised deeply sampled blood TCRbeta repertoires from subjects exposed to, actively infected with, or recovered from COVID-19. The repertoires were released in a freely available public database meant as a resource for research on the immune response to SARS-CoV-2. The samples were drawn from the first 160 participants of the ongoing ImmuneRACE study and from 950 to 1,500 subjects provided by 6 global collaborators. Sample metadata almost always included a de-identified subject ID, COVID-19 status, age in years and sex. Where available, HLA class I and class II types were obtained from metadata supplied by the sample provider rather than from assay-based typing.

Its CDR3 holds 12 amino acids, cysteine through phenylalanine. Only CDR3 DNA remains: 36 bases, in frame from the first base. V is cut by 4 bases and J by 6 bases, and the space between the germline ends is 13 bases. Sequences SQVTM (CDR1) and ANQGSEA (CDR2) are obtained from the germline V gene. Points on this clone: Its specific antigen is unknown. No much larger clonotype is one base removed from it; base qualities were not supplied.

Each collaborating institution followed its own protocols to collect whole blood in K2EDTA tubes. For TCRbeta analysis, collaborator samples were shipped as frozen whole blood, as isolated PBMCs, or as DNA extracted from either sample type. Summary of the overall study and its limitations: The quantity of clinical and demographic metadata differed by source and by participant and was supplied without curation.

TCRbeta CDR3 regions were amplified from genomic DNA using the immunoSEQ Assay, a bias-controlled multiplex PCR. In the paper's pipeline: The number of nucleated cells in each sample was estimated from the amplification of reference gene primers within the assay. Sequence reads were collapsed and filtered to measure the absolute abundance of every unique TCRbeta CDR3 rearrangement. For each sample, productive Simpson clonality was calculated by taking the square root of Simpson's diversity index across productive rearrangements. TCRdb carries this immuneACCESS record with in-frame sequences only. Its versions omit some clonotypes, under half of them owing to an unresolved V gene in the studies checked, with the rest unexplained. V and J calls plus clone size are reproduced from that table; the DNA served to infer D and trimming. This sample is represented by about 240,000 clones; approximately 84% of them were singletons. Jointly, the top ten make up 3.5% to 4.5% of the sample.

Source material: peripheral blood. The TCR was taken from a man aged 50-59 years with acute or convalescent COVID-19. Recombination joined TRBV29-1 with TRBJ2-7, and perhaps TRBD2 as D gene, on 5 matching bases. The CDR3 protein is CSVAGGGFEQYF. The nucleotides are TGCAGCGTTGCTGGCGGAGGCTTCGAGCAGTACTTC.